This TCR beta chain derives from a study of cytomegalovirus exposure and HLA in healthy donors. About the study: Sequencing of some 200 million T cells in an earlier analysis found around 110 million unique TCR beta sequences. Study results and limitations: For presence/absence analyses, sequencing depth was assumed to be roughly uniform across donors. Some TCR beta chains (roughly 160 of them) were listed as cytomegalovirus-associated.

Remarks on this clone: The antigen is not known.

Trimming removed 2 bases from V and 0 bases from J, with 14 bases in between. This CDR3 has 17 amino acids. Germline V CDR1 and CDR2: SGHTA, FQGNSA. PCR involved 60 Vbeta and 13 Jbeta primers. Sequencing was performed with immunoSEQ multiplex PCR; in TCRdb, only in-frame clones are kept and a portion is missing. The data hold 200,000 to 250,000 clones, with around 76% observed a single time. J is TRBJ2-1 and V is TRBV7-2; weak D call: TRBD1 (6 bases). The material sequenced was PBMCs. The sequence was collected from a woman aged 40 to 50 in good health and CMV-seropositive. Here the CDR3 DNA reads TGTGCCAGCAGCTTAATAGGTGGGGGACACTCCTACAATGAGCAGTTCTTC. This encodes CASSLIGGGHSYNEQFF.